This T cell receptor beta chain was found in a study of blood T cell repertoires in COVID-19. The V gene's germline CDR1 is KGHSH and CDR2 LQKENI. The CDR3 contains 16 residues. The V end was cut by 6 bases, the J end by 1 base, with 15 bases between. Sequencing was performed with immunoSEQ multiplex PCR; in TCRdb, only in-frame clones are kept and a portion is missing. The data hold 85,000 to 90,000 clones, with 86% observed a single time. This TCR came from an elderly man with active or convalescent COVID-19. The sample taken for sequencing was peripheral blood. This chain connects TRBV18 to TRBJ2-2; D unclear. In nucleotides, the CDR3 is TGTGCCAGCTCCCCTAATACTCCGGGGAACACCGGGGAGCTGTTTTTT. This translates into CASSPNTPGNTGELFF.